The clone carrying this T cell receptor beta chain was observed many times. The data stem from a study of T cells in Graves' hyperthyroidism and ophthalmopathy. The overall study: Peripheral blood was obtained at initial diagnosis, preceding any treatment.

Germline V gives CDR1 MNHNS, CDR2 SASEGT. V shed 5 bases, J shed 6 bases, and the junction held 2 bases outside the gene matches. The CDR3 extends over 15 amino acids. Amplification targeted TCR beta CDR3 regions from RNA transcripts. The HTBI primer set served for first-round RT-PCR of the TCR CDR3. TCRdb used MiXCR to reprocess the multiplex PCR reads, holding one entry per CDR3 protein. The table has 550,000 to 800,000 distinct CDR3 sequences, roughly 15% seen once; the top ten hold roughly 8%. The chain combines TRBV6-1 with TRBJ2-3, with 16 bases lining up with TRBD2. This sequence originates from a man aged 18-30 years with Graves' hyperthyroidism. Sequencing was done on a sample of blood. In DNA, the CDR3 is TGTGCCAGCAGTTCGGGACTAGCGGGAGGGGATACGCAGTATTTT. Translating it yields CASSSGLAGGDTQYF.